The 22 T cell receptor beta chains given below trace back to one sample, sequenced in a study of CD8 T cells in Susac syndrome. RNA in amounts of about 0.45 to 1 ug was reverse transcribed with random hexamers. MiXCR, applied by TCRdb to the immunoSEQ multiplex PCR reads, yields one record per CDR3 protein. The sample includes roughly 100,000 distinct CDR3 sequences, around 94% of them seen just once. Material: CD4+ T cells from PBMCs. The receptors were gathered from a human donor with Susac syndrome.

The V and J genes are TRBV7-2 and TRBJ2-7, with 7 bases identical to TRBD2. The germline V gene encodes CDR1 SGHTA and CDR2 FQGNSA. J was trimmed by 6 bases and V by 10 bases; bases with no gene match: 9. The CDR3 consists of 12 residues. The CDR3 region has the DNA TGTGCCAAGCGGGGAGGATCGGGCGAGCAGTACTTC. Residues: CAKRGGSGEQYF.

This clonotype appeared a single time. This chain uses TRBV5-1 with TRBJ2-7; tentatively, D is TRBD1 or TRBD2 (5 bases each). Trimming stripped 6 bases from V and 2 bases from J, with 15 bases between. Germline CDR1 and CDR2: SGHRS and YFSETQ. The CDR3 is 14 residues long. CDR3: CASKKGTQPYEQYF. The CDR3 DNA sequence: TGCGCCAGCAAGAAAGGGACGCAACCCTACGAGCAGTACTTC.

The chain couples TRBV9 to TRBJ2-1, with a tentative D call TRBD2 (6 bases). Trimming removed 2 bases at V and 0 bases at J, with 9 bases between. Germline lookup yields CDR1 SGDLS and CDR2 YYNGEE. This CDR3 is built from 15 residues. This CDR3 reads CASSVGLSSYNEQFF. CDR3 coding DNA: TGTGCCAGCAGCGTGGGACTGAGCTCCTACAATGAGCAGTTCTTC.

The chain has TRBV2 and TRBJ2-5; D is undetermined. The CDR3 loop spans 14 amino acids. CDR1 and CDR2 (germline): SNHLY, FYNNEI. Trimming removed 3 bases at V and 4 bases at J, with 12 bases between. The CDR3 DNA reads as TGTGCCAGCAGTGAGTTACCCGGAGTAGAGACCCAGTACTTC. It encodes CASSELPGVETQYF. The variable domain in full, with the rest retrieved from reference TRBV2 and TRBJ2-5, is EPEVTQTPSHQVTQMGQEVILRCVPISNHLYFYWYRQILGQKVEFLVSFYNNEISEKSEIFDDQFSVERPDGSNFTLKIRSTKLEDSAMYFCASSELPGVETQYFGPGTRLLVL.

The chain employs TRBV20-1 and TRBJ2-5; D possibly corresponds to TRBD2 (6 bases). Per the germline V gene, CDR1 is DFQATT and CDR2 is SNEGSKA (reference sequence). Trimming removed 3 bases at V and 0 bases at J, with 11 bases between. This CDR3 has 14 residues. The DNA for the CDR3 is TGCAGTGCTAGCGGGGGACCGTACCAAGAGACCCAGTACTTC. Protein: CSASGGPYQETQYF.

The chain links TRBV5-1 to TRBJ1-2; TRBD1 agrees at 8 bases. The CDR3 extends over 13 amino acids. V trimming: 6 bases; J trimming: 8 bases; junction bases outside the gene matches: 9. Per germline, CDR1 SGHRS and CDR2 YFSETQ. CDR3 DNA sequence: TGCGCCAGCACCGTGGACAGGGTCGGAGGCTACACCTTC. The encoded protein is CASTVDRVGGYTF.

V and J are TRBV7-9 and TRBJ1-5, with a weak D call TRBD1 (6 bases). The germline gives CDR1 SEHNR, CDR2 FQNEAQ (reference sequence). The germline V and J ends were trimmed by 6 bases and 4 bases, with 13 bases remaining between them. CDR3 length: 14 amino acids. The CDR3 coding sequence is TGTGCCAGCAGACCCCCGGGGGCGAATCAGCCCCAGCATTTT. Translating it yields CASRPPGANQPQHF.

Remarks on this clonotype: One end of the junction does not line up with germline, which may come from a read error. This chain joins TRBV15 and TRBJ2-3; 12 positions agree with TRBD2. The CDR3 spans 14 residues. In germline, CDR1 is LNHNV, CDR2 YYDKDF (reference sequence). The CDR3 is CATSPGLAGGLHGF. The CDR3 nucleotides are TGTGCCACCAGCCCCGGGCTAGCGGGGGGGTTGCATGGTTTT.

The J gene is TRBJ2-1, the V gene TRBV4-1, with 13 bases identical to TRBD2. The germline V gene has CDR1 MGHRA and CDR2 YSYEKL. Germline trimming cut 7 bases from V and 4 bases from J; bases unmatched to any gene: 4. The CDR3 is made up of 15 amino acids. Here the CDR3 reads CASNLLAGGYNEQFF. CDR3 nucleotide sequence: TGCGCCAGCAACTTACTAGCGGGGGGGTACAATGAGCAGTTCTTC.

The rearrangement links TRBV2 to TRBJ2-7, with no clear D. The CDR3 length is 10 residues. The V end lost 2 bases, the J end lost 4 bases, and 0 bases lay between the germline ends. CDR1 and CDR2 (germline): SNHLY, FYNNEI. CDR3 sequence: CASSEYEQYF. CDR3 sequence (DNA): TGTGCCAGCAGTGAATACGAGCAGTACTTC.

CDR3 loop: CAIFRRGNTGELFF. CDR3 DNA: TGTGCCATCTTCCGGCGGGGAAACACCGGGGAGCTGTTTTTT. V gene TRBV2 combines with J gene TRBJ2-2, with D perhaps TRBD2 (6 bases). Looked up from germline, CDR1 is SNHLY and CDR2 is FYNNEI. Trimming took off 10 bases at V and 2 bases at J, with 14 bases between the two ends. This CDR3 spans 14 amino acids.

V usage is TRBV19 and J usage is TRBJ2-2; a weak D match, TRBD2 (5 bases). This CDR3 is 15 amino acids long. Germline V gives CDR1 LNHDA, CDR2 SQIVND (reference sequence). Trimming took 7 bases from V and 3 from J, leaving 15 bases between them. CDR3 region: CASKRAQADTGELFF. The CDR3, as DNA: TGTGCCAGTAAAAGGGCGCAAGCGGACACCGGGGAGCTGTTTTTT.

This chain joins TRBV5-1 and TRBJ2-1; 14 positions agree with TRBD2. The junction had 2 bases not matched to a gene; V was cut back by 3 bases and J by 6 bases. The germline V gene encodes CDR1 SGHRS and CDR2 YFSETQ. CDR3 length equals 15 residues. The CDR3 DNA reads TGCGCCAGCAGCTCCGGACTAGCGGGGGGCAATGAGCAGTTCTTC. Translation gives CASSSGLAGGNEQFF.

The chain combines TRBV24-1 with TRBJ2-5; D is unclear. Germline CDR1 and CDR2: KGHDR and SFDVKD. The CDR3 has 13 amino acids. Deletions cut 9 bases from V and 1 base from J, with 11 bases between. For the CDR3, the DNA is TGTGCCACCGCCCCTAGGGCCCAAGAGACCCAGTACTTC. This translates into CATAPRAQETQYF.

The V and J genes are TRBV10-3 and TRBJ1-2; D unresolved. The CDR3 has 15 amino acids. Trimming stripped 6 bases from V and 0 bases from J, with 14 bases between. Germline CDR1 is ENHRY and CDR2 is SYGVKD. CDR3: CAISERSSTNYGYTF. The CDR3 coding sequence is TGTGCCATCAGCGAAAGGTCGAGCACTAACTATGGCTACACCTTC.

The chain has TRBV18 and TRBJ2-3; 8 bases align to TRBD1. V dropped 3 bases and J dropped 4; count of bases not matched to a gene: 9. The CDR3 runs 16 residues. Germline CDR1 is KGHSH and CDR2 is LQKENI. CDR3 amino acids: CASSPTTGVSPDTQYF. The CDR3 nucleotides read TGTGCCAGCTCACCTACGACAGGGGTCTCCCCAGATACGCAGTATTTT.

The V and J genes are TRBV13 and TRBJ2-5, with unresolved D. CDR3 length equals 14 residues. Between the trimmed V and J ends, which lost 5 bases and 4 bases, there was a span of 14 bases. Germline CDR1 and CDR2: PRHDT and FYEKMQ (reference sequence). CDR3 in amino acids: CASSPPGERETQYF. The DNA of the CDR3 is TGTGCCAGCAGCCCCCCCGGTGAAAGAGAGACCCAGTACTTC.

The V and J genes are TRBV30 and TRBJ1-6; D remains unclear. The germline V and J ends were trimmed by 0 bases and 8 bases, with 14 bases remaining between them. The CDR3 has 15 amino acids. CDR1 is GTSNPN, CDR2 SVGIG, per germline (reference sequence). CDR3 in DNA: TGTGCCTGGAGTGTACCTGACCTGGACTATTCACCCCTCCACTTT. This sequence encodes CAWSVPDLDYSPLHF.

In this sample, this clonotype turned up once. The J gene is TRBJ2-5, the V gene TRBV15, with D uncertain. Germline-derived CDR1 and CDR2 are LNHNV and YYDKDF (reference sequence). Trimming shortened V by 1 base and J by 1 base, and 13 bases separated the two germline ends. The CDR3 extends over 16 amino acids. DNA for the CDR3: TGTGCCACCAGCAGAGTGGGCCCGGGCTTCCAAGAGACCCAGTACTTC. Translation gives CATSRVGPGFQETQYF.

V is TRBV9 and J is TRBJ1-2, with a tentative D call TRBD1 (5 bases). This CDR3 region has 13 residues. The V end was cut by 4 bases, the J end by 5 bases, with 12 bases between. Germline CDR1 is SGDLS and CDR2 is YYNGEE. The CDR3 nucleotides read TGTGCCAGCAGCCCCCGGGGGGAGTATGGCTACACCTTC. Amino acid sequence: CASSPRGEYGYTF.

CDR3 loop: CASSQDRAYETQYF. For the CDR3, the DNA is TGTGCCAGCAGCCAAGACAGGGCCTACGAGACCCAGTACTTC. The rearrangement joins TRBV7-9 to TRBJ2-5; 7 nucleotides line up with TRBD1. There are 14 residues in the CDR3. Germline V gene data show CDR1 as SEHNR and CDR2 as FQNEAQ (reference sequence). V lost 5 bases, J lost 5 bases, and 8 bases stayed unmatched. The full variable domain, completed using reference TRBV7-9 and TRBJ2-5, is DTGVSQNPRHKITKRGQNVTFRCDPISEHNRLYWYRQTLGQGPEFLTYFQNEAQLEKSRLLSDRFSAERPKGSFSTLEIQRTEQGDSAMYLCASSQDRAYETQYFGPGTRLLVL.

This chain links TRBV30 with TRBJ1-4; D is unresolved. Germline V gene sequence: CDR1 GTSNPN, CDR2 SVGIG (reference sequence). The CDR3 runs 13 residues. Trimming removed 3 bases at V and 8 bases at J, with 13 bases between. Here the CDR3 DNA reads TGTGCCTGGAGATCAGGACCGGGGGAAAAACTGTTTTTT. It encodes CAWRSGPGEKLFF.